This passage covers 8 T cell receptor beta chains from one sample sequenced in a study of blood T cell repertoires in COVID-19. Here immunoSEQ multiplex PCR was the method, and the copy in TCRdb shows in-frame clones only, minus some. The sample lists over 400,000 clones, 80% to 90% occurring once. Sequenced material: PBMCs or T cells enriched from blood (not recorded which). The receptors here all came from an older woman who had recovered from COVID-19.

On this clone itself: This same CDR3 is encoded by further DNA sequences in the sample. The V gene is TRBV6-1, the J gene TRBJ1-2; no firm D call. The CDR3 has 11 amino acids. Germline V CDR1 and CDR2: MNHNS, SASEGT. V lost 1 base and J 8 bases, leaving 5 bases between the germline ends. The chain's CDR3 is CASSEGGGYTF. The CDR3 coding sequence is TGTGCCAGCAGTGAAGGAGGGGGCTACACCTTC.

V and J are TRBV7-9 and TRBJ2-5, with 11 positions matching TRBD2. After removal of 5 bases from V and 4 bases from J, the junction contained 9 bases not matched to a gene. Germline CDR1 reads SEHNR; CDR2 reads FQNEAQ (reference sequence). The CDR3 totals 16 residues. CDR3 loop: CASSQTSGGTGETQYF. Here the CDR3 DNA reads TGTGCCAGCAGCCAAACTAGCGGGGGCACCGGAGAGACCCAGTACTTC.

This clone was recorded only once. V gene TRBV4-1 combines with J gene TRBJ1-2, with unresolved D. This CDR3 is 17 amino acids long. Trimming removed 3 bases from V and 4 bases from J, with 21 bases in between. Germline CDR1 and CDR2: MGHRA and YSYEKL. DNA of the CDR3: TGCGCCAGCAGCCACTCCTGGGCCTCCGGAGGGATCTATGGCTACACCTTC. Protein sequence: CASSHSWASGGIYGYTF.

The chain couples TRBV3-1 (or the pseudogene TRBV3-2) to TRBJ1-3; the match to TRBD1 covers 8 bases. V lost 2 bases and J lost 0; bases outside the gene matches: 3. From germline, CDR1 is LGHDT and CDR2 YNNKEL (reference sequence). The CDR3 runs to 16 residues. The CDR3 loop is CASSQTGGSSGNTIYF. CDR3 DNA sequence: TGTGCCAGCAGCCAAACAGGGGGAAGCTCTGGAAACACCATATATTTT.

In this sample, this clone turned up a few times. The V call is TRBV11-2, the J call TRBJ1-4; possible D gene TRBD1, 5 bases. The CDR3 runs to 16 residues. The V gene lost 2 bases and the J gene lost 2 bases, with 12 bases spanning the gap. CDR1 is SGHAT, CDR2 FQNNGV, per germline. In DNA, the CDR3 is TGTGCCAGCAGCTTATCACTGACAGCCACTAATGAAAAACTGTTTTTT. Amino acid sequence: CASSLSLTATNEKLFF.

This chain uses TRBV24-1 with TRBJ1-5; 7 bases agree with TRBD1. CDR1 and CDR2 from the germline V gene are KGHDR and SFDVKD. The CDR3 totals 15 residues. Trimming removed 4 bases from V and 3 bases from J; junction bases left unmatched: 5. CDR3 residues: CATSDPGQNNQPQHF. CDR3 bases: TGTGCCACCAGTGACCCGGGACAGAACAATCAGCCCCAGCATTTT.

J is TRBJ1-4 and V is TRBV12-3 or TRBV12-4; perhaps TRBD1 as D (5 bases). V lost 6 bases to trimming and J lost 11 bases, with 16 bases between them. This CDR3 contains 13 residues. Here the CDR3 DNA reads TGTGCCAGCAGCCCGCAGGGAGGAGGGAAACTGTTTTTT. This gives the protein CASSPQGGGKLFF.

The chain couples TRBV9 to TRBJ2-1; the match to TRBD2 covers 10 bases. The CDR3 loop spans 15 amino acids. Trimming removed 5 bases from V and 4 bases from J; junction bases left unmatched: 6. Germline assignment: CDR1 SGDLS and CDR2 YYNGEE. In DNA, the CDR3 is TGTGCCAGCAGAAAGACTAGCGGGCTATACAATGAGCAGTTCTTC. Protein product: CASRKTSGLYNEQFF. The variable domain in full, with the rest retrieved from reference TRBV9 and TRBJ2-1, is DSGVTQTPKHLITATGQRVTLRCSPRSGDLSVYWYQQSLDQGLQFLIQYYNGEERAKGNILERFSAQQFPDLHSELNLSSLELGDSALYFCASRKTSGLYNEQFFGPGTRLTVL.